This passage covers 20 T cell receptor beta chains from one sample sequenced in a study of blood T cell repertoires in COVID-19. Generated by immunoSEQ multiplex PCR, the TCRdb table keeps only in-frame clones and is missing some. This sample has some 120,000 clones, with roughly 70% found just once. The sequenced sample was peripheral blood. The receptors shown here come from a human donor with acute or convalescent COVID-19. The donor label of this sample is uncertain.

The V gene is TRBV6-5, the J gene TRBJ2-7; the D gene is possibly TRBD2 (6 bases). This CDR3 has 15 amino acids. The V gene's germline CDR1 is MNHEY and CDR2 SVGAGI. Trimming removed 4 bases from V and 7 bases from J, with 20 bases in between. In nucleotides, the CDR3 is TGTGCCAGCAGTTCCCCCTTCCAGGGACTGAGGGAGCAGTACGTC. This gives the protein CASSSPFQGLREQYV.

This rearrangement joins TRBV5-1 to TRBJ1-3; TRBD1 might be the D (5 bases). This CDR3 region has 14 residues. The V and J ends lost 1 base and 2 bases respectively, with 7 bases between them. Germline V gene sequence: CDR1 SGHRS, CDR2 YFSETQ. In nucleotides, the CDR3 is TGCGCCAGCAGCTTGTCACAGGCTGGAAACACCATATATTTT. The encoded protein is CASSLSQAGNTIYF.

This chain joins TRBV7-2 and TRBJ1-5; D not resolved. The germline V and J ends were trimmed by 1 base and 0 bases, with 7 bases remaining between them. The CDR3 has 15 residues. Germline CDR1 SGHTA, CDR2 FQGNSA. CDR3 nucleotide sequence: TGTGCCAGCAGCTTAGACGGACTTAGCAATCAGCCCCAGCATTTT. Protein: CASSLDGLSNQPQHF.

In its sample, this clone was seen a few times. The chain combines TRBV30 with TRBJ1-6; D is uncertain. Germline loops: CDR1 GTSNPN, CDR2 SVGIG (reference sequence). This CDR3 comprises 13 residues. Trimming shortened V by 2 bases and J by 10 bases, and 12 bases separated the two germline ends. The CDR3 sequence: CAWSPSGKSPLHF. CDR3 coding DNA: TGTGCCTGGAGTCCTTCGGGGAAATCACCCCTCCACTTT. The entire variable domain, with the rest obtained from reference TRBV30 and TRBJ1-6, is as follows: SQTIHQWPATLVQPVGSPLSLECTVEGTSNPNLYWYRQAAGRGLQLLFYSVGIGQISSEVPQNLSASRPQDRQFILSSKKLLLSDSGFYLCAWSPSGKSPLHFGNGTRLTVT.

The chain has TRBV18 and TRBJ2-3, with unresolved D. Germline values: CDR1 KGHSH, CDR2 LQKENI. This CDR3 is 14 amino acids long. V shed 2 bases and J shed 6 bases, with 12 bases lying between them. CDR3 in amino acids: CASSPNGPPDTQYF. CDR3 DNA: TGTGCCAGCTCACCAAATGGCCCTCCGGATACGCAGTATTTT.

This chain connects TRBV5-1 to TRBJ2-5; the match to TRBD2 covers 7 bases. Germline V gene lookup returns CDR1 SGHRS and CDR2 YFSETQ. V gave up 4 bases and J gave up 7 bases; unmatched junction bases: 16. The CDR3 sequence is 16 residues long. The CDR3 is CASSLQTDDSGGTQYF. The CDR3 bases are TGCGCCAGCAGCCTGCAAACGGACGATTCGGGGGGGACCCAGTACTTC.

This clone has only a few counts. The chain is built from TRBV11-2 and TRBJ2-2, with TRBD2 identical over 8 bases. This CDR3 has 14 residues. V lost 2 bases and J lost 13; bases outside the gene matches: 9. Germline CDR1 is SGHAT and CDR2 is FQNNGV. The CDR3 DNA reads as TGTGCCAGCAGCTTATCCCCGGGCGGGGGGCTGCTGTTTTTT. This sequence encodes CASSLSPGGGLLFF. Variable domain in full (rest from reference TRBV11-2 and TRBJ2-2): EAGVAQSPRYKIIEKRQSVAFWCNPISGHATLYWYQQILGQGPKLLIQFQNNGVVDDSQLPKDRFSAERLKGVDSTLKIQPAKLEDSAVYLCASSLSPGGGLLFFGEGSRLTVL.

This clone came up a few times. V usage is TRBV11-2 and J usage is TRBJ2-5, with 7 bases identical to TRBD1. CDR3 length: 13 amino acids. CDR1 is SGHAT and CDR2 is FQNNGV in the germline V gene. J gave up 2 bases and V 6 bases, and 3 bases lay outside the gene matches. In DNA, the CDR3 is TGTGCCAGCAGACCACAGGGGCAAGAGACCCAGTACTTC. Its translation: CASRPQGQETQYF.

The V and J genes are TRBV28 and TRBJ1-2; D remains ambiguous. In germline, CDR1 is MDHEN, CDR2 SYDVKM. The CDR3 has 14 residues. V dropped 2 bases and J dropped 5 bases, with 12 bases sitting between them. The CDR3 spells CASSLEAVIYGYTF. The CDR3 DNA reads as TGTGCCAGCAGTTTAGAGGCAGTTATATATGGCTACACCTTC.

The CDR3 nucleotides read TGTGCCAGCAGTTTCCAGGGGGTCATTCAGCCCCAGCATTTT. This sequence encodes CASSFQGVIQPQHF. The V call is TRBV6-5, the J call TRBJ1-5, with 7 bases fitting TRBD1. Trimming removed 4 bases from V and 6 bases from J; junction bases left unmatched: 6. CDR1 is MNHEY and CDR2 is SVGAGI in the germline V gene. The CDR3 runs to 14 residues.

The CDR3 DNA reads TGCGCCAGCAGTGAACGACTGGGCGGGGGGACCGGGGAGCTGTTTTTT. Translating gives CASSERLGGGTGELFF. The chain uses TRBV10-2 and TRBJ2-2; 8 nucleotides match TRBD2. V dropped 3 bases and J dropped 5; count of bases not matched to a gene: 8. There are 16 residues in the CDR3. Germline CDR1 is WSHSY and CDR2 is SAAADI.

This clone was detected only once. The V gene is TRBV5-1, the J gene TRBJ2-3; 11 bases map to TRBD2. The germline V gene encodes CDR1 SGHRS and CDR2 YFSETQ. This CDR3 region has 17 residues. The V gene end was trimmed by 0 bases and the J gene end by 1 base; junction bases not matched to a gene: 4. The CDR3 DNA reads as TGCGCCAGCAGCTTGGCGACTAGCGGGATTCGCACAGATACGCAGTATTTT. Translating gives CASSLATSGIRTDTQYF.

The V and J genes are TRBV5-1 and TRBJ2-5, with TRBD1 identical over 12 bases. CDR1 is SGHRS and CDR2 is YFSETQ in the germline V gene. Trimming cost V 4 bases and J 5 bases; bases outside gene matches: 6. CDR3 size: 15 residues. In nucleotides, the CDR3 is TGCGCCAGCAGCATGGGACAGGGGGCTTATGAGACCCAGTACTTC. It is translated as CASSMGQGAYETQYF. Full variable domain (outside the CDR3, taken from reference TRBV5-1 and TRBJ2-5): KAGVTQTPRYLIKTRGQQVTLSCSPISGHRSVSWYQQTPGQGLQFLFEYFSETQRNKGNFPGRFSGRQFSNSRSEMNVSTLELGDSALYLCASSMGQGAYETQYFGPGTRLLVL.

The gene calls are TRBV5-5 and TRBJ2-2, with TRBD1 matching over 9 bases. There are 16 residues in the CDR3. V shed 4 bases and J 3 bases; nucleotides not matched to a gene: 7. Germline values: CDR1 SGHKS, CDR2 YYEKEE (reference sequence). Here the CDR3 DNA reads TGTGCCAGCAGCCGGGACAGGGTGGATTACACCGGGGAGCTGTTTTTT. This translates into CASSRDRVDYTGELFF. Complete variable domain (other parts from reference TRBV5-5 and TRBJ2-2): DAGVTQSPTHLIKTRGQQVTLRCSPISGHKSVSWYQQVLGQGPQFIFQYYEKEERGRGNFPDRFSARQFPNYSSELNVNALLLGDSALYLCASSRDRVDYTGELFFGEGSRLTVL.

This clone was recorded once. The genes are TRBV25-1 and TRBJ2-3; 9 positions match TRBD2. This CDR3 comprises 16 residues. CDR1 is MGHDK, CDR2 SYGVNS, per germline. Trimming took 4 bases from V and 4 from J; bases not matched to a gene: 9. The CDR3 DNA reads TGTGCCAGCAGTGCCGGGCGGGGGGGCCCCGCAGATACGCAGTATTTT. Translated: CASSAGRGGPADTQYF.

The V call is TRBV7-9, the J call TRBJ2-5; D gene unclear. The germline gives CDR1 SEHNR, CDR2 FQNEAQ (reference sequence). The V end lost 0 bases, the J end lost 7 bases, and 12 bases lay between the germline ends. This CDR3 has 14 residues. DNA of the CDR3: TGTGCCAGCAGCTTAGCGTACACATCGGGGACCCAGTACTTC. Amino acid sequence: CASSLAYTSGTQYF.

This clone has just a few counts. The CDR3 protein is CASSPGQGSSGNTIYF. CDR3 bases: TGCGCCAGCAGTCCGGGACAGGGGTCCTCTGGAAACACCATATATTTT. The J gene is TRBJ1-3, the V gene TRBV10-2, with 10 bases fitting TRBD1. This CDR3 contains 16 residues. CDR1 is WSHSY and CDR2 is SAAADI in the germline V gene. Trimming took 5 bases from V and 0 from J; bases not matched to a gene: 4.

This clone has just a few counts. CDR3 sequence reads: CASSVATGRNEKLFF. Written as DNA, the CDR3 is TGTGCCAGCAGCGTAGCAACAGGGCGAAATGAAAAACTGTTTTTT. The gene calls are TRBV9 and TRBJ1-4; possible D gene TRBD1, 6 bases. Trimming took 0 bases from V and 5 from J, leaving 11 bases between them. The germline V gene encodes CDR1 SGDLS and CDR2 YYNGEE. The CDR3 contains 15 residues.

The genes are TRBV3-1 (or the pseudogene TRBV3-2) and TRBJ1-6; D unclear. The CDR3 is 14 residues long. CDR1 and CDR2 (germline): LGHDT, YNNKEL (reference sequence). V was shortened by 5 bases and J by 10 bases, with 15 bases between the two germline ends. The DNA of the CDR3 is TGTGCCAGCAGCTCCCGCGGGTCACGCTCACCCCTCCACTTT. Its translation: CASSSRGSRSPLHF.

The rearrangement links TRBV12-5 to TRBJ2-3; 9 nucleotides match TRBD1. CDR3 length equals 14 residues. Germline CDR1 LGHNT, CDR2 FRNRAP. Losses at the gene ends were 6 bases for V and 3 bases for J; bases not matched to a gene: 4. For the CDR3, the DNA is TGTGCTAGTGGCGGCGGACAGGGGACAGATACGCAGTATTTT. Protein: CASGGGQGTDTQYF.